Shown below are 29 T cell receptor beta chains from a single sample sequenced in a study of blood T cell repertoires in COVID-19. Generated by immunoSEQ multiplex PCR, the TCRdb table keeps only in-frame clones and is missing some. The sample contains 150,000 to 200,000 clones, 75% to 80% of which appear only once. What was sequenced was peripheral blood. The origin of the receptors is a woman older than 75 with acute or convalescent COVID-19.

The rearrangement uses TRBV6-1 and TRBJ1-6; TRBD1 agrees at 11 bases. The V gene's germline CDR1 is MNHNS and CDR2 SASEGT. V dropped 3 bases and J dropped 10; count of bases not matched to a gene: 11. The CDR3 is made up of 17 amino acids. The chain's CDR3 is CASSDRTGGATRSPLHF. For the CDR3, the DNA is TGTGCCAGCAGTGACAGGACAGGGGGCGCGACAAGGTCACCCCTCCACTTT.

This clone appeared once. V gene TRBV2 combines with J gene TRBJ1-2; D may be TRBD1 (6 bases). The V end lost 6 bases, the J end lost 4 bases, and 15 bases lay between the germline ends. CDR3 size: 14 residues. Germline lookup yields CDR1 SNHLY and CDR2 FYNNEI. The CDR3 reads CASRVQGWIYGYTF. Here the CDR3 DNA reads TGTGCCAGCAGAGTACAGGGATGGATCTATGGCTACACCTTC.

The gene calls are TRBV28 and TRBJ1-6; 9 bases agree with TRBD1. The CDR3 consists of 15 residues. V trimming: 11 bases; J trimming: 0 bases; junction bases outside the gene matches: 5. Germline loops: CDR1 MDHEN, CDR2 SYDVKM. The CDR3 sequence: CAAQGASSYNSPLHF. CDR3 sequence (DNA): TGTGCCGCACAGGGGGCGAGCTCCTATAATTCACCCCTCCACTTT.

The rearrangement uses TRBV29-1 and TRBJ2-2, with 9 nucleotides matching TRBD2. The CDR3 runs to 16 residues. V shed 4 bases and J 1 base; nucleotides not matched to a gene: 7. Germline CDR1 SQVTM, CDR2 ANQGSEA. DNA of the CDR3: TGCAGCGTTGTAGGAGAGACTAGCGGGAACACCGGGGAGCTGTTTTTT. Protein: CSVVGETSGNTGELFF.

The rearrangement uses TRBV6-2 or TRBV6-3 and TRBJ1-5; a weak D match, TRBD1 (6 bases). Germline CDR1 and CDR2: MNHEY and SVGEGT. The germline V and J ends were trimmed by 4 bases and 0 bases, with 16 bases remaining between them. The CDR3 runs to 17 residues. CDR3 coding DNA: TGTGCCAGCAGTTTCCCACAGGGTGGCCGTAGCAATCAGCCCCAGCATTTT. Its protein product is CASSFPQGGRSNQPQHF.

V usage is TRBV19 and J usage is TRBJ2-3; TRBD2 might be the D (6 bases). Germline V gene data show CDR1 as LNHDA and CDR2 as SQIVND (reference sequence). V lost 4 bases to trimming and J lost 7 bases, with 9 bases between them. There are 12 residues in the CDR3. The CDR3 DNA follows: TGTGCCAGTAGTACTAGCGACAATACGCAGTATTTT. As protein: CASSTSDNTQYF.

The chain couples TRBV7-2 to TRBJ1-5, with TRBD1 matching 10 bases. The CDR3 consists of 15 residues. V shed 5 bases, J shed 7 bases, and the junction held 8 bases outside the gene matches. Germline V gene sequence: CDR1 SGHTA, CDR2 FQGNSA. The CDR3 region is CASSAPGQGFQPQHF. Here the CDR3 DNA reads TGTGCCAGCAGCGCGCCGGGACAGGGGTTCCAGCCCCAGCATTTT. Supplemented by reference TRBV7-2 and TRBJ1-5, the full variable domain reads GAGVSQSPSNKVTEKGKDVELRCDPISGHTALYWYRQSLGQGLEFLIYFQGNSAPDKSGLPSDRFSAERTGGSVSTLTIQRTQQEDSAVYLCASSAPGQGFQPQHFGDGTRLSIL.

The chain combines TRBV11-3 with TRBJ2-7; D is ambiguous. This CDR3 spans 13 amino acids. The germline CDR1 and CDR2 sequences are SGHNT and YENEEA. The V end was cut by 0 bases, the J end by 3 bases, with 6 bases between. The DNA of the CDR3 is TGTGCCAGCAGCTTAGAGGGCAGCTACGAGCAGTACTTC. Its protein product is CASSLEGSYEQYF.

The J gene is TRBJ1-3, the V gene TRBV6-6; 7 bases align to TRBD1. The CDR3 is 15 residues long. The junction had 6 bases not matched to a gene; V was cut back by 5 bases and J by 2 bases. Germline V gene data show CDR1 as MNHNY and CDR2 as SVGAGI (reference sequence). The chain's CDR3 is CASSGRQGAGNTIYF. For the CDR3, the DNA is TGTGCCAGCAGTGGCCGACAGGGCGCTGGAAACACCATATATTTT.

J is TRBJ2-7 and V is TRBV28; TRBD1 agrees at 9 bases. Germline V gives CDR1 MDHEN, CDR2 SYDVKM. The CDR3 is 14 amino acids. The J segment lost 3 bases and the V segment lost 7 bases, leaving 7 bases of the junction unmatched. The CDR3 nucleotides read TGTGCCAGCACCGCCCCGGGACAGGGCTACGAGCAGTACTTC. Its translation: CASTAPGQGYEQYF. Drawing the rest from reference TRBV28 and TRBJ2-7, the complete variable domain is DVKVTQSSRYLVKRTGEKVFLECVQDMDHENMFWYRQDPGLGLRLIYFSYDVKMKEKGDIPEGYSVSREKKERFSLILESASTNQTSMYLCASTAPGQGYEQYFGPGTRLTVT.

The chain recombines TRBV4-2 with TRBJ1-1, with 10 nucleotides matching TRBD1. CDR1 and CDR2 (germline): LGHNA, YNFKEQ. The CDR3 is 15 amino acids. After removal of 1 base from V and 3 bases from J, the junction contained 2 bases not matched to a gene. CDR3 coding DNA: TGTGCCAGCAGCCAAGCAGGACAGGGGGACACTGAAGCTTTCTTT. Encoded protein: CASSQAGQGDTEAFF.

V is TRBV27 and J is TRBJ2-1; tentative D call: TRBD1 (5 bases). Trimming shortened V by 1 base and J by 5 bases, and 12 bases separated the two germline ends. The CDR3 length is 15 residues. Germline lookup yields CDR1 MNHEY and CDR2 SMNVEV (reference sequence). Here the CDR3 reads CASSLLQGRDNEQFF. The CDR3 bases are TGTGCCAGCAGTTTATTGCAGGGAAGGGACAATGAGCAGTTCTTC.

The chain employs TRBV4-1 and TRBJ1-4; D is ambiguous. The CDR3 contains 14 residues. The germline V gene encodes CDR1 MGHRA and CDR2 YSYEKL. V lost 1 base to trimming and J lost 7 bases, with 10 bases between them. For the CDR3, the DNA is TGCGCCAGCAGCCAAGGGCAGGCGGGTGAAAAACTGTTTTTT. It is translated as CASSQGQAGEKLFF.

The genes are TRBV3-1 (or the pseudogene TRBV3-2) and TRBJ2-2; D possibly corresponds to TRBD2 (6 bases). Germline loops: CDR1 LGHDT, CDR2 YNNKEL (reference sequence). With 1 base removed from V and 3 bases from J, the gap between germline ends came to 12 bases. The CDR3 contains 16 residues. DNA for the CDR3: TGTGCCAGCAGCCAAGTTGGGGGGAGCCACACCGGGGAGCTGTTTTTT. This gives the protein CASSQVGGSHTGELFF.

The V gene is TRBV3-1 (or the pseudogene TRBV3-2), the J gene TRBJ2-7; D gene ambiguous. Trimming removed 4 bases at V and 4 bases at J, with 8 bases between. The CDR3 has 12 amino acids. Germline V gene lookup returns CDR1 LGHDT and CDR2 YNNKEL (reference sequence). The CDR3 DNA is TGTGCCAGCAGCCCCCCTTCGTACGAGCAGTACTTC. This sequence encodes CASSPPSYEQYF.

The V gene is TRBV3-1 (or the pseudogene TRBV3-2), the J gene TRBJ1-1, with 7 bases fitting TRBD1. V lost 5 bases and J lost 5; bases outside the gene matches: 8. This CDR3 has 14 amino acids. From germline, CDR1 is LGHDT and CDR2 YNNKEL (reference sequence). The CDR3, as DNA: TGTGCCAGCAGCTCTACAGGGGTGCGGACTGAAGCTTTCTTT. Translated, it gives CASSSTGVRTEAFF.

The chain links TRBV7-2 to TRBJ1-1, with D unclear. V dropped 3 bases and J dropped 8 bases, with 7 bases sitting between them. The CDR3 covers 11 residues. CDR1 SGHTA and CDR2 FQGNSA come from the germline V gene. This CDR3 is CASSLVREAFF. Here the CDR3 DNA reads TGTGCCAGCAGCTTGGTCAGAGAAGCTTTCTTT. The whole variable domain, remainder taken from reference TRBV7-2 and TRBJ1-1, is GAGVSQSPSNKVTEKGKDVELRCDPISGHTALYWYRQSLGQGLEFLIYFQGNSAPDKSGLPSDRFSAERTGGSVSTLTIQRTQQEDSAVYLCASSLVREAFFGQGTRLTVV.

This clone was detected only a few times. V gene TRBV7-2 combines with J gene TRBJ1-6, with 9 bases identical to TRBD1. In germline, CDR1 is SGHTA, CDR2 FQGNSA. The length of the CDR3 is 18 residues. Unmatched junction bases numbered 11, after V lost 0 bases and J lost 8 bases. CDR3 protein: CASSLAPYRGRGDSPLHF. The CDR3 DNA sequence: TGTGCCAGCAGCTTAGCCCCCTACAGGGGGCGAGGGGATTCACCCCTCCACTTT. Together with reference TRBV7-2 and TRBJ1-6, the CDR3 gives the full variable domain: GAGVSQSPSNKVTEKGKDVELRCDPISGHTALYWYRQSLGQGLEFLIYFQGNSAPDKSGLPSDRFSAERTGGSVSTLTIQRTQQEDSAVYLCASSLAPYRGRGDSPLHFGNGTRLTVT.

The V gene is TRBV12-3 or TRBV12-4, the J gene TRBJ1-1; TRBD1 is a possible D gene (5 bases). This CDR3 contains 13 residues. V shed 3 bases and J shed 11 bases, with 16 bases lying between them. The CDR3 DNA reads as TGTGCCAGCAGTTTTTCTCAGGGTCTTGAGGCTTTCTTT. Translating gives CASSFSQGLEAFF.

V usage is TRBV28 and J usage is TRBJ1-5, with a possible D match to TRBD1 (6 bases). There are 16 residues in the CDR3. With 3 bases removed from V and 2 bases from J, the gap between germline ends came to 14 bases. The germline V gene encodes CDR1 MDHEN and CDR2 SYDVKM. In DNA, the CDR3 is TGTGCCAGCAGTTTGGGAGGGGGTACCGGCAATCAGCCCCAGCATTTT. The encoded protein is CASSLGGGTGNQPQHF.

In this sample, this clone turned up a few times. The chain is built from TRBV6-4 and TRBJ1-1, with unresolved D. There are 14 residues in the CDR3. Germline V gene data show CDR1 as MRHNA and CDR2 as SNTAGT. V was shortened by 7 bases and J by 1 base, with 13 bases between the two germline ends. As DNA, the CDR3 is TGTGCCAGCAAAGTCTCGACTGCGAACACTGAAGCTTTCTTT. It specifies CASKVSTANTEAFF.

The rearrangement joins TRBV14 to TRBJ2-7; 7 nucleotides match TRBD2. The germline V gene has CDR1 SGHDN and CDR2 FVKESK. The CDR3 covers 17 residues. The ends lost 0 bases at V and 1 base at J; junction bases unmatched: 9. The CDR3 loop is CASSQEGQRGRSYEQYF. CDR3 in DNA: TGTGCCAGCAGCCAAGAAGGGCAGCGGGGCCGGTCCTACGAGCAGTACTTC.

This chain connects TRBV6-5 to TRBJ2-7, with D perhaps TRBD2 (5 bases). Germline V CDR1 and CDR2: MNHEY, SVGAGI. Between the trimmed V and J ends, which lost 0 bases and 3 bases, there was a span of 15 bases. The CDR3 sequence is 16 residues long. The CDR3 protein is CASSYSGRPGNYEQYF. As DNA, the CDR3 is TGTGCCAGCAGTTACTCCGGACGCCCGGGAAACTACGAGCAGTACTTC.

This chain links TRBV4-2 with TRBJ2-4, with TRBD2 matching 7 bases. The CDR3 has 17 residues. The ends lost 0 bases at V and 6 bases at J; junction bases unmatched: 11. CDR1 LGHNA and CDR2 YNFKEQ come from the germline V gene. The DNA of the CDR3 is TGTGCCAGCAGCCAAGATGCTGGAAGGGGCGGGAGAAACATTCAGTACTTC. Amino acid sequence: CASSQDAGRGGRNIQYF.

This clone appeared once. The chain combines TRBV20-1 with TRBJ2-1, with TRBD1 identical over 10 bases. The V segment lost 3 bases and the J segment 1 base; nucleotides outside the gene matches: 6. In germline, CDR1 is DFQATT, CDR2 SNEGSKA (reference sequence). The CDR3 sequence is 16 residues long. This CDR3 is CSASPWGQGSYNEQFF. CDR3 bases: TGCAGTGCTAGTCCCTGGGGACAGGGGTCCTACAATGAGCAGTTCTTC.

The rearrangement links TRBV7-2 to TRBJ2-1; 7 bases agree with TRBD2. J was trimmed by 10 bases and V by 5 bases; bases with no gene match: 14. This CDR3 comprises 15 residues. Germline-derived CDR1 and CDR2 are SGHTA and FQGNSA. In DNA form, the CDR3 reads TGTGCCAGCAGCCCTATGGGACTACCGGCTAGGGAGCAGTTCTTC. Amino acids: CASSPMGLPAREQFF.

A remark on this clone: Germline is not matched at one junction end, which may reflect a read error. The chain links TRBV27 to TRBJ2-7, with 11 nucleotides matching TRBD1. The germline CDR1 and CDR2 sequences are MNHEY and SMNVEV (reference sequence). The CDR3 contains 15 residues. CDR3 sequence (DNA): TGTGCCAGCAGTCTAAGGACAGGGGGCTCCCACGAGCAGTACTTC. Protein: CASSLRTGGSHEQYF.

The chain carries TRBV18 and TRBJ1-2, with D possibly matching TRBD1 (5 bases). The CDR3 has 15 residues. Trimming pared 0 bases from V and 2 bases from J, leaving 10 bases between. Germline V gene data show CDR1 as KGHSH and CDR2 as LQKENI. CDR3 amino acids: CASSPPVQDNYGYTF. CDR3 nucleotides: TGTGCCAGCTCACCACCGGTACAGGACAACTATGGCTACACCTTC.

This clone was detected once. The chain combines TRBV2 with TRBJ1-6; TRBD1 might be the D (6 bases). The CDR3 runs 15 residues. Per the germline V gene, CDR1 is SNHLY and CDR2 is FYNNEI. V was clipped by 9 bases and J by 7 bases, with 19 bases between them. The DNA of the CDR3 is TGTGCCAGTAGTCTCAGGGGTAGTGAGAATTCACCCCTCCACTTT. It encodes CASSLRGSENSPLHF.